This TCR beta chain was found in a study of T cell repertoires in cytomegalovirus infection. After removal of 5 bases from V and 7 bases from J, the junction contained 7 bases not matched to a gene. CDR1 and CDR2 (germline): SGHTA, FQGNSA. This CDR3 comprises 15 residues. This clonotype was recorded many times. TCRdb reanalysed the reads using MiXCR and keeps one entry per CDR3 protein. This table has roughly 720,000 distinct CDR3 sequences, 35% appearing once. This TCR was recovered from a human donor in good health (CMV status not recorded). Some clones in this sample may be carry-over from other donors' samples. The V and J genes are TRBV7-2 and TRBJ1-6; TRBD1 agrees at 8 bases. The sequencing input was PBMCs. The CDR3 region has the DNA TGTGCCAGCAGCATATCAGGGGGCTTAAATTCACCCCTCCACTTT. Translated: CASSISGGLNSPLHF. The variable domain in full, with the rest retrieved from reference TRBV7-2 and TRBJ1-6, is GAGVSQSPSNKVTEKGKDVELRCDPISGHTALYWYRQSLGQGLEFLIYFQGNSAPDKSGLPSDRFSAERTGGSVSTLTIQRTQQEDSAVYLCASSISGGLNSPLHFGNGTRLTVT.